This entry lists 6 T cell receptor beta chains sequenced from one sample in a study of cytomegalovirus exposure and HLA in healthy donors. A multiplex PCR was run with 60 Vbeta primers and 13 Jbeta primers. TCRdb's copy holds only in-frame clones and misses some; the assay was immunoSEQ multiplex PCR. This table holds about 82,000 clones, about 78% found once. Material: PBMCs. The receptors shown here come from a man aged 50 or older in good health and CMV-seronegative.

The J gene is TRBJ1-4, the V gene TRBV2; 10 bases agree with TRBD1. V was pared by 6 bases and J by 8 bases, with 12 bases of the junction left unmatched. The CDR3 runs to 16 residues. Germline V lookup: CDR1 SNHLY, CDR2 FYNNEI. The CDR3 reads CASRRDRGGMREKLFF. CDR3 in DNA: TGTGCCAGCAGGCGGGACAGGGGCGGGATGAGGGAAAAACTGTTTTTT.

CDR3: CAISTSGGSYEQYF. Here the CDR3 DNA reads TGTGCCATCAGTACTAGCGGGGGGTCCTACGAGCAGTACTTC. The chain has TRBV10-3 and TRBJ2-7; 12 bases fit TRBD2. V trimming: 5 bases; J trimming: 1 base; junction bases outside the gene matches: 0. CDR3 length: 14 amino acids. The V gene's germline CDR1 is ENHRY and CDR2 SYGVKD.

This chain joins TRBV6-1 and TRBJ2-1, with 12 bases lining up with TRBD2. Germline CDR1 is MNHNS and CDR2 is SASEGT. V lost 6 bases, J lost 8 bases, and 5 bases stayed unmatched. The CDR3 is 14 amino acids. The CDR3 region is CASSPWTSGDEQFF. CDR3 coding DNA: TGTGCCAGCAGCCCCTGGACTAGCGGGGATGAGCAGTTCTTC.

CDR3 nucleotides: TGCAGCGTTGAAGATCATAGGACAGGGAATAATGAGCAGTTCTTC. Protein product: CSVEDHRTGNNEQFF. The genes are TRBV29-1 and TRBJ2-1; 8 nucleotides match TRBD1. The CDR3 is made up of 15 amino acids. In germline, CDR1 is SQVTM, CDR2 ANQGSEA. The trim removed 0 bases at V and 7 bases at J, leaving 8 bases unmatched.

The V gene is TRBV7-2, the J gene TRBJ1-1; 8 bases are shared with TRBD1. Unmatched junction bases numbered 9, after V lost 5 bases and J lost 4 bases. Per germline, CDR1 SGHTA and CDR2 FQGNSA. The CDR3 is 15 residues long. The CDR3: CASSQDRVQGTEAFF. CDR3 coding DNA: TGTGCCAGCAGCCAGGACAGGGTACAGGGCACTGAAGCTTTCTTT.

This rearrangement joins TRBV19 to TRBJ1-1; 11 positions agree with TRBD1. Germline V gene sequence: CDR1 LNHDA, CDR2 SQIVND (reference sequence). With V trimmed by 8 bases and J by 5 bases, 7 bases remained unmatched. The CDR3 covers 14 residues. DNA of the CDR3: TGTGCCAGTTCACCCCGGGACAGGGGGACTGAAGCTTTCTTT. It yields the protein CASSPRDRGTEAFF.